One and the same sample provided the 12 T cell receptor beta chains below, sequenced in a study of shared clonotypes between healthy human individuals. Produced via immunoSEQ multiplex PCR; TCRdb's table is partial and in-frame only. The sample contains more than 2 million clones, roughly 95% of which appear only once. In the naive CD8 group, cells lacked CD45RO and were positively selected for CCR7, so terminally differentiated effector memory CD45RA+ cells were left out. The sample was naive CD8+ T cells sorted from blood. The receptors were gathered from a man in his late teens or twenties in good health.

The CDR3 DNA is TGTGCCAGCAGCCTTGACGGCCCTACACCCCTCCACTTT. Translating gives CASSLDGPTPLHF. This chain uses TRBV5-4 with TRBJ1-6; no clear D. V shed 4 bases and J shed 11 bases, with 13 bases lying between them. The germline V gene encodes CDR1 SGHNT and CDR2 YYREEE (reference sequence). The CDR3 is made up of 13 amino acids. Full variable domain (outside the CDR3, taken from reference TRBV5-4 and TRBJ1-6): ETGVTQSPTHLIKTRGQQVTLRCSSQSGHNTVSWYQQALGQGPQFIFQYYREEENGRGNFPPRFSGLQFPNYSSELNVNALELDDSALYLCASSLDGPTPLHFGNGTRLTVT.

CDR3 protein: CASSQVGDPAIEQYF. In nucleotides, the CDR3 is TGCGCCAGCAGCCAGGTAGGGGACCCCGCCATCGAGCAGTACTTC. The chain links TRBV4-1 to TRBJ2-7; D may correspond to TRBD1 or TRBD2 (5 bases each). The CDR3 has 15 residues. V dropped 3 bases and J dropped 6 bases, with 18 bases sitting between them. Germline CDR1 and CDR2: MGHRA and YSYEKL.

A word on this clone: Other DNA sequences from this sample encode an identical CDR3 as well. The chain carries TRBV7-9 and TRBJ2-2, with unresolved D. The CDR3 runs to 13 residues. Germline V lookup: CDR1 SEHNR, CDR2 FQNEAQ (reference sequence). V was clipped by 2 bases and J by 4 bases, with 5 bases between them. The CDR3 nucleotides read TGTGCCAGCAGCTTACGAGGCACCGGGGAGCTGTTTTTT. Translating it yields CASSLRGTGELFF.

This chain uses TRBV4-1 with TRBJ1-1; the match to TRBD1 covers 8 bases. The CDR3 runs to 15 residues. Unmatched junction bases numbered 4, after V lost 1 base and J lost 3 bases. Germline lookup yields CDR1 MGHRA and CDR2 YSYEKL. The CDR3 region is CASSQVQGAYTEAFF. The CDR3 bases are TGCGCCAGCAGCCAAGTCCAGGGGGCTTACACTGAAGCTTTCTTT.

This rearrangement joins TRBV19 to TRBJ1-2, with D possibly TRBD1 on 6 matching bases. V was trimmed by 0 bases and J by 7 bases, leaving 15 bases between them. The CDR3 has 15 amino acids. CDR1 is LNHDA and CDR2 is SQIVND in the germline V gene (reference sequence). The CDR3 DNA reads as TGTGCCAGTAGTATAGAGACAGGCCCTCTGAGTGGCTACACCTTC. As protein: CASSIETGPLSGYTF.

This clone came up once. The V call is TRBV7-2, the J call TRBJ2-1, with 11 bases identical to TRBD2. Per germline, CDR1 SGHTA and CDR2 FQGNSA. The CDR3 extends over 15 amino acids. Losses at the gene ends were 0 bases for V and 8 bases for J; bases not matched to a gene: 3. DNA of the CDR3: TGTGCCAGCAGCTTAGCTAGCGGGGGGGGCGATGAGCAGTTCTTC. Residues: CASSLASGGGDEQFF. The whole variable domain, remainder taken from reference TRBV7-2 and TRBJ2-1, is GAGVSQSPSNKVTEKGKDVELRCDPISGHTALYWYRQSLGQGLEFLIYFQGNSAPDKSGLPSDRFSAERTGGSVSTLTIQRTQQEDSAVYLCASSLASGGGDEQFFGPGTRLTVL.

This clone was observed a single time. This sequence joins TRBV9 and TRBJ2-3; 8 bases are a match to TRBD2. Trimming took 0 bases from V and 2 from J; bases not matched to a gene: 8. The CDR3 runs 17 residues. Germline V gives CDR1 SGDLS, CDR2 YYNGEE. In DNA form, the CDR3 reads TGTGCCAGCAGCGTAGCTGTCCGGCGGGGGGCCACAGATACGCAGTATTTT. Its protein is CASSVAVRRGATDTQYF.

This chain joins TRBV4-3 and TRBJ2-5, with D possibly TRBD2 on 5 matching bases. The V end was cut by 3 bases, the J end by 9 bases, with 14 bases between. The germline V gene has CDR1 LGHNA and CDR2 YSLEER. This CDR3 spans 13 amino acids. This CDR3 is CASSQVLGRAQYF. DNA of the CDR3: TGCGCCAGCAGCCAGGTACTAGGTAGGGCCCAGTACTTC.

This clone was seen just once. The chain joins TRBV6-1 to TRBJ2-7; the match to TRBD1 covers 7 bases. This CDR3 region has 15 residues. Per the germline V gene, CDR1 is MNHNS and CDR2 is SASEGT. Trimming removed 0 bases from V and 3 bases from J; junction bases left unmatched: 5. This CDR3 is CASSEADRTFYEQYF. The DNA for the CDR3 is TGTGCCAGCAGTGAAGCGGACAGGACCTTCTACGAGCAGTACTTC.

The chain carries TRBV5-6 and TRBJ1-1; D gene uncertain. CDR3 length: 15 amino acids. CDR1 SGHDT and CDR2 YYEEEE come from the germline V gene. Trimming removed 4 bases from V and 2 bases from J, with 15 bases in between. The CDR3 region has the DNA TGTGCCAGCAGCCCCCTCGCGACGGGAAACACTGAAGCTTTCTTT. Translating gives CASSPLATGNTEAFF. Complete variable domain (other parts from reference TRBV5-6 and TRBJ1-1): DAGVTQSPTHLIKTRGQQVTLRCSPKSGHDTVSWYQQALGQGPQFIFQYYEEEERQRGNFPDRFSGHQFPNYSSELNVNALLLGDSALYLCASSPLATGNTEAFFGQGTRLTVV.

The chain carries TRBV13 and TRBJ2-3, with 10 bases aligning to TRBD2. V trimming: 4 bases; J trimming: 5 bases; junction bases outside the gene matches: 18. This CDR3 spans 19 amino acids. Germline loops: CDR1 PRHDT, CDR2 FYEKMQ (reference sequence). The DNA for the CDR3 is TGTGCCAGCAGCTCCTCCTTGACTAGCGGGCCGGGGGACGAAGATACGCAGTATTTT. It specifies CASSSSLTSGPGDEDTQYF.

The chain employs TRBV11-2 and TRBJ2-5; the D call may be TRBD1 or TRBD2 (5 bases each). Germline CDR1 is SGHAT and CDR2 is FQNNGV. V lost 3 bases and J lost 5, with 13 bases in between. The CDR3 is made up of 14 amino acids. CDR3 loop: CASSLGRGFETQYF. The CDR3 DNA follows: TGTGCCAGCAGCTTGGGACGGGGATTTGAGACCCAGTACTTC.